This T cell receptor (beta chain) is drawn from a study of T cells in Graves' hyperthyroidism and ophthalmopathy. The TCR beta CDR3 regions underwent amplification using RNA transcripts as the source. RT-PCR in the first round (using the HTBI primer set) targeted the TCR CDR3. TCRdb analysed the multiplex PCR reads with MiXCR anew, one entry per CDR3 protein. The top ten clones hold approximately 8.4% of a sample with a few hundred thousand distinct CDR3 sequences, roughly 50% of them seen once. This CDR3 is built from 17 residues. Germline-derived CDR1 and CDR2 are SGDLS and YYNGEE. Trimming removed 0 bases from V and 2 bases from J; junction bases left unmatched: 0.

Sequencing was carried out using peripheral blood or thyroid tissue (not recorded which). This rearrangement joins TRBV9 to TRBJ2-6, with 12 bases that match TRBD2. The clonotype was recovered from a woman younger than 30 with Graves' hyperthyroidism. The CDR3 bases are TGTGCCAGCAGCGTAGGACTAGCGGGAGCTGGGGCCAACGTCCTGACTTTC. This sequence encodes CASSVGLAGAGANVLTF.